One and the same sample provided the 13 T cell receptor beta chains below, sequenced in a study of regulatory T cells in long-lasting Graves disease. The TCR beta library used iRepertoire HTBI primers with Arm-PCR amplification of CDR3. TCRdb recomputed calls from the multiplex PCR reads with MiXCR, one row per CDR3 protein. The table shows some 600,000 distinct CDR3 sequences, with approximately 16% occurring only once. Noted time point: newly diagnosed GD, antithyroid drugs for less than 3 months. Preparation of the TCR library used RNA extracted from PBMCs. These data were also reused for a study on T cells in Graves' hyperthyroidism and ophthalmopathy.

The sequencing here drew on peripheral blood mononuclear cells (PBMCs), taken at new diagnosis, from a patient treated with antithyroid drugs. All receptors come from a man between 18 and 35 years old with Graves disease.

Comments on this clonotype: Since a much larger clone is just one base distant, this may be a read error. The chain recombines TRBV6-9 with TRBJ1-1; a weak D match, TRBD1 (5 bases). The CDR3 has 14 amino acids. In germline, CDR1 is MNHGY, CDR2 SVAAGI. The CDR3 nucleotides read TGTACCAGCAGTTCCGGGGACGGAGGGGCTGAAGCTTTCTTT. It translates to CTSSSGDGGAEAFF.

At least ten counts were recorded for this clonotype. V gene TRBV3-1 combines with J gene TRBJ1-1; D is uncertain. V shed 4 bases and J shed 3 bases, with 9 bases lying between them. The CDR3 length is 13 residues. Germline V lookup: CDR1 LGHDT, CDR2 YNNKEL (reference sequence). The CDR3 spells CASSLALYTEAFF. CDR3 DNA sequence: TGTGCCAGCAGCCTAGCACTGTACACTGAAGCTTTCTTT.

The chain joins TRBV28 to TRBJ2-1, with 7 bases fitting TRBD2. The V and J ends lost 6 bases and 10 bases, in that order; junction bases with no gene match: 12. Germline CDR1 MDHEN, CDR2 SYDVKM. The CDR3 consists of 14 residues. The chain's CDR3 is CASRGGGGGGEQFF. In nucleotides, the CDR3 is TGTGCCAGCAGGGGGGGGGGTGGCGGCGGCGAGCAGTTCTTC.

This clonotype was picked up a small number of times. The CDR3 DNA follows: TGTGCCATCAGTGAGGGTCGGCAGGGTAATGAAAAACTGTTTTTT. Its translation: CAISEGRQGNEKLFF. The genes are TRBV10-3 and TRBJ1-4; maybe TRBD1 (5 bases). V was pared by 2 bases and J by 4 bases, with 11 bases between. The CDR3 has 15 residues. The germline gives CDR1 ENHRY, CDR2 SYGVKD.

This clonotype has a handful of counts. V usage is TRBV12-3 or TRBV12-4 and J usage is TRBJ2-7; TRBD2 matches at 7 bases. The J segment lost 6 bases and the V segment lost 1 base, leaving 6 bases of the junction unmatched. The CDR3 is made up of 14 amino acids. The DNA of the CDR3 is TGTGCCAGCAGTTTAGGGCGGGAGTTTCTCGAGCAGTACTTC. Translating it yields CASSLGREFLEQYF.

Comments on this clonotype: A much larger clone differs by one base, so this may be a read error. The rearrangement links TRBV7-8 to TRBJ2-4, with D possibly being TRBD1 (5 bases). The germline V gene has CDR1 SGHVS and CDR2 FQNEAQ. The CDR3 has 16 amino acids. V lost 4 bases and J lost 13, with 26 bases in between. The CDR3 DNA follows: TGTGCCAGCAGCTCGGTACCAGGGTCGACTTACAATGAGCAGTACTTC. This translates into CASSSVPGSTYNEQYF.

Note on this clonotype: A junction boundary mismatches the germline segment, possibly from a read error. This rearrangement joins TRBV12-3 or TRBV12-4 to TRBJ1-5; no reliable D call. The CDR3 consists of 13 residues. CDR3 sequence (DNA): TGTGCCAGCAGTCAATCTAGCAATCAGCCCCGGCATTTT. It encodes CASSQSSNQPRHF.

CDR3 amino acids: CASSLELARGRGETQYF. The CDR3 DNA follows: TGTGCCAGCAGCTTGGAACTAGCGAGAGGGCGTGGGGAGACCCAGTACTTC. The V call is TRBV5-5, the J call TRBJ2-5; TRBD2 matches at 7 bases. The CDR3 is made up of 17 amino acids. CDR1 and CDR2 from the germline V gene are SGHKS and YYEKEE (reference sequence). The junction had 13 bases not matched to a gene; V was cut back by 0 bases and J by 5 bases.

Points on this clonotype: Since no conserved phenylalanine or tryptophan closes the CDR3, a read error is the likely cause. This chain connects TRBV9 to TRBJ1-1; maybe TRBD1 (5 bases). Per germline, CDR1 SGDLS and CDR2 YYNGEE. This CDR3 has 15 amino acids. V dropped 0 bases and J dropped 1 base, with 10 bases sitting between them. The CDR3 reads CASSVAGTENTEAFS. The CDR3 DNA sequence: TGTGCCAGCAGCGTAGCCGGGACGGAGAACACTGAAGCTTTCTCT.

The genes are TRBV29-1 and TRBJ1-1, with 7 bases matching TRBD1. The V gene end was trimmed by 6 bases and the J gene end by 4 bases; junction bases not matched to a gene: 8. Germline CDR1 reads SQVTM; CDR2 reads ANQGSEA. This CDR3 contains 13 residues. In DNA, the CDR3 is TGCAGCGTCCCGACAGGGATTGGCACTGAAGCTTTCTTT. Amino acid sequence: CSVPTGIGTEAFF.

The rearrangement links TRBV9 to TRBJ2-1; D is ambiguous. The CDR3 contains 15 residues. The V end lost 0 bases, the J end lost 0 bases, and 7 bases lay between the germline ends. Germline V gene data show CDR1 as SGDLS and CDR2 as YYNGEE. The CDR3 spells CASSVVSGSYNEQFF. Here the CDR3 DNA reads TGTGCCAGCAGCGTAGTATCCGGCTCCTACAATGAGCAGTTCTTC.

The rearrangement uses TRBV5-1 and TRBJ2-1; D gene unclear. There are 14 residues in the CDR3. The V end was cut by 0 bases, the J end by 4 bases, with 8 bases between. CDR1 is SGHRS, CDR2 YFSETQ, per germline. The CDR3 sequence: CASSLDPDYNEQFF. The CDR3 DNA follows: TGCGCCAGCAGCTTGGATCCGGATTACAATGAGCAGTTCTTC.

This clonotype occurred once. The chain has TRBV20-1 and TRBJ2-3, with D perhaps matching TRBD2 (5 bases). V lost 0 bases and J 3 bases, leaving 13 bases between the germline ends. Per the germline V gene, CDR1 is DFQATT and CDR2 is SNEGSKA (reference sequence). This CDR3 has 15 residues. DNA of the CDR3: TGCAGTGCTAGAGATCGAGGGATTTGGACAGATACGCAGTATTTT. Translated: CSARDRGIWTDTQYF.